The 12 T cell receptor beta chains given below trace back to one sample, sequenced in a study of shared clonotypes between healthy human individuals. TCRdb's table, derived via immunoSEQ multiplex PCR, lists solely in-frame clones and lacks some. The sample holds approximately 2,000,000 clones, about nine tenths seen once. Specimen: naive CD4+ T cells from PBMCs. Described subset: CD45RA+ positively selected. Receptors originate from a man younger than 30 in good health. Some clones in this sample may be carry-over from other donors' samples.

The chain joins TRBV28 to TRBJ2-7, with D uncertain. Trimming took 5 bases from V and 6 from J, leaving 11 bases between them. The CDR3 is 12 amino acids. Germline V gives CDR1 MDHEN, CDR2 SYDVKM. CDR3 protein: CASSPAFGEQYF. The CDR3 DNA sequence: TGTGCCAGCAGTCCAGCCTTTGGCGAGCAGTACTTC.

V gene TRBV4-1 combines with J gene TRBJ2-7; possibly TRBD1 or TRBD2 for D (5 bases each). V lost 5 bases and J lost 5, with 16 bases in between. Germline V gives CDR1 MGHRA, CDR2 YSYEKL. The CDR3 is 14 residues long. The CDR3 here is CASSGHGPRDEQYF. The CDR3 DNA is TGCGCCAGCAGCGGACACGGCCCGAGGGACGAGCAGTACTTC.

The chain has TRBV6-5 and TRBJ1-2; D remains ambiguous. The V end lost 6 bases, the J end lost 0 bases, and 8 bases lay between the germline ends. The CDR3 extends over 13 amino acids. CDR1 and CDR2 from the germline V gene are MNHEY and SVGAGI. Here the CDR3 reads CASRDGSNYGYTF. In DNA form, the CDR3 reads TGTGCCAGCAGGGACGGTTCTAACTATGGCTACACCTTC.

The V gene is TRBV28, the J gene TRBJ1-2, with TRBD1 matching over 7 bases. V dropped 6 bases and J dropped 2; count of bases not matched to a gene: 6. Germline CDR1 reads MDHEN; CDR2 reads SYDVKM. CDR3 length: 14 amino acids. The CDR3, as DNA: TGTGCCAGCAGATTAACAGGGGTCAACTATGGCTACACCTTC. It translates to CASRLTGVNYGYTF.

The V call is TRBV2, the J call TRBJ1-3; unclear D gene. V was trimmed by 3 bases and J by 2 bases, leaving 20 bases between them. There are 18 residues in the CDR3. Germline V gives CDR1 SNHLY, CDR2 FYNNEI. CDR3 region: CASSEGNRWRVTGNTIYF. The CDR3 bases are TGTGCCAGCAGTGAGGGAAATCGATGGCGGGTAACTGGAAACACCATATATTTT.

The CDR3 sequence: CASSLPGRHTDTQYF. In DNA form, the CDR3 reads TGTGCCAGCAGTCTACCGGGACGCCACACAGATACGCAGTATTTT. The gene calls are TRBV27 and TRBJ2-3, with D possibly called TRBD1 or TRBD2 (5 bases each). The CDR3 is made up of 15 amino acids. V lost 5 bases and J lost 2, with 14 bases in between. Germline V gene sequence: CDR1 MNHEY, CDR2 SMNVEV (reference sequence).

Note on this clone: This sample also contains other DNA sequences that code for the same CDR3. V usage is TRBV5-1 and J usage is TRBJ2-5, with 10 bases matching TRBD2. V shed 5 bases, J shed 7 bases, and the junction held 5 bases outside the gene matches. Germline V gene lookup returns CDR1 SGHRS and CDR2 YFSETQ. CDR3 length equals 13 residues. In DNA form, the CDR3 reads TGCGCCAGCAGTCTAGCGGGAGTAGGGACCCAGTACTTC. Translation: CASSLAGVGTQYF.

The V and J genes are TRBV5-1 and TRBJ2-7, with D tentatively TRBD1 or TRBD2 (5 bases each). CDR1 SGHRS and CDR2 YFSETQ come from the germline V gene. V was clipped by 6 bases and J by 0 bases, with 13 bases between them. CDR3 length: 14 residues. The CDR3 loop reads CASKPGLSSYEQYF. CDR3 DNA: TGCGCCAGCAAACCGGGGCTCAGCTCCTACGAGCAGTACTTC. The full variable domain, rest sourced from reference TRBV5-1 and TRBJ2-7, is KAGVTQTPRYLIKTRGQQVTLSCSPISGHRSVSWYQQTPGQGLQFLFEYFSETQRNKGNFPGRFSGRQFSNSRSEMNVSTLELGDSALYLCASKPGLSSYEQYFGPGTRLTVT.

The rearrangement links TRBV7-9 to TRBJ2-6; no firm D call. CDR3 length: 15 amino acids. Looked up from germline, CDR1 is SEHNR and CDR2 is FQNEAQ (reference sequence). V was clipped by 3 bases and J by 2 bases, with 8 bases between them. This chain's CDR3 is CASSFDGTGANVLTF. The CDR3 DNA reads TGTGCCAGCAGCTTCGACGGCACTGGGGCCAACGTCCTGACTTTC.

About this clone: The sample has other DNA sequences that encode this CDR3 too. V usage is TRBV5-1 and J usage is TRBJ1-4, with D uncertain. CDR1 and CDR2 (germline): SGHRS, YFSETQ. Deletions cut 0 bases from V and 7 bases from J, with 4 bases between. The CDR3 sequence is 12 residues long. The CDR3 DNA follows: TGCGCCAGCAGCTTGGTGGGTGAAAAACTGTTTTTT. Amino acid sequence: CASSLVGEKLFF.

The sample holds one count of this clone. Other DNA sequences in the sample encode the same CDR3. V gene TRBV5-1 combines with J gene TRBJ2-5; tentatively, D is TRBD1 or TRBD2 (6 bases each). The ends were cut back, 0 bases at V and 4 bases at J, with 10 bases in the middle. CDR1 is SGHRS, CDR2 YFSETQ, per germline. The CDR3 totals 14 residues. In DNA form, the CDR3 reads TGCGCCAGCAGCTTGGTTGGAGGGGGAGAGACCCAGTACTTC. The encoded protein is CASSLVGGGETQYF.

With regard to this clone: At the DNA level, this CDR3 is encoded by other sequences in the same sample as well. This sequence joins TRBV7-3 and TRBJ1-1; TRBD1 matches at 7 bases. Looked up from germline, CDR1 is SGHTA and CDR2 is FQGTGA. V lost 5 bases to trimming and J lost 1 base; unmatched junction nucleotides: 4. This CDR3 region has 14 residues. The CDR3 here is CASSPGTANTEAFF. CDR3 DNA: TGTGCCAGCAGCCCCGGGACAGCGAACACTGAAGCTTTCTTT.